This is a list of T cell receptor beta chains from one sample in a study of Ad26.COV2.S vaccination and SARS-CoV-2 variants. The method was immunoSEQ multiplex PCR; TCRdb's version includes in-frame clones alone and lacks a portion of them. The table has about 440,000 clones, around nine tenths seen once. The sequencing used peripheral blood, collected in a trial of Ad26.COV2.S vaccine versus placebo. Receptors were obtained from a person between 18 and 65 years old who received the Ad26.COV2.S COVID-19 vaccine or a placebo. Each CDR3 is given with its conserved first and last residue. Fields, in order: CDR3 protein, clone size, D gene, V gene. D genes are given only for firm matches. Only part of the rows carry a size: once, few, many, or a class if the clone is expanded.

CDR3aa: CASSTGNTEAFF
abundance: NA
d_gene: NA
v_gene: TRBV5-1

CDR3aa: CATRPLDRSIIRGANVLTF
abundance: NA
d_gene: TRBD1
v_gene: TRBV6-2/TRBV6-3

CDR3aa: CASSSTDTQYF
abundance: NA
d_gene: NA
v_gene: TRBV5-4

CDR3aa: CASSIRTANYGYTF
abundance: once
d_gene: NA
v_gene: TRBV19

CDR3aa: CASTPRGTSYNEQFF
abundance: NA
d_gene: NA
v_gene: TRBV7-9

CDR3aa: CASRPSGNQETQYF
abundance: NA
d_gene: NA
v_gene: TRBV28

CDR3aa: CSASRSRDSPNSPLHF
abundance: NA
d_gene: TRBD1
v_gene: TRBV20-1

CDR3aa: CASSQTVSNQPQHF
abundance: many
d_gene: NA
v_gene: TRBV3-1/TRBV3-2

CDR3aa: CASSESWGGYEQYF
abundance: NA
d_gene: NA
v_gene: TRBV2

CDR3aa: CSASYVSGQPQHF
abundance: NA
d_gene: NA
v_gene: TRBV20-1

CDR3aa: CASSPNRDRAGYGYTF
abundance: once
d_gene: TRBD1
v_gene: TRBV18

CDR3aa: CASRPAVAGPYEQYF
abundance: NA
d_gene: TRBD2
v_gene: TRBV5-1

CDR3aa: CASSGFAEQFF
abundance: NA
d_gene: NA
v_gene: TRBV2

CDR3aa: CAKGRIRGRDTGELFF
abundance: once
d_gene: NA
v_gene: TRBV2

CDR3aa: CATSDWGLAGGADTQYF
abundance: NA
d_gene: TRBD2
v_gene: TRBV24-1

CDR3aa: CATSGGPGSESETQYF
abundance: NA
d_gene: NA
v_gene: TRBV24-1

CDR3aa: CASTKQYSNQPQHF
abundance: once
d_gene: NA
v_gene: TRBV21-1

CDR3aa: CATSRDLNSNQPQHF
abundance: NA
d_gene: NA
v_gene: TRBV15

CDR3aa: CAWRVPGTGGEKLFF
abundance: once
d_gene: TRBD1
v_gene: TRBV30

CDR3aa: CASSYIAVNRGSEAFF
abundance: NA
d_gene: TRBD1
v_gene: TRBV6-6

CDR3aa: CASSLGSVNEQFF
abundance: NA
d_gene: NA
v_gene: TRBV11-3

CDR3aa: CASSERDSRNEKLFF
abundance: NA
d_gene: TRBD1
v_gene: TRBV9

CDR3aa: CASSINVLNTEAFF
abundance: NA
d_gene: NA
v_gene: TRBV19

CDR3aa: CSVEEGKTQYF
abundance: NA
d_gene: NA
v_gene: TRBV29-1

CDR3aa: CSVYDASTGYEQYF
abundance: NA
d_gene: NA
v_gene: TRBV29-1

CDR3aa: CASSLLIQGANVLTF
abundance: NA
d_gene: NA
v_gene: TRBV28

CDR3aa: CAIREGVPNYGYTF
abundance: NA
d_gene: NA
v_gene: TRBV10-3

CDR3aa: CASSPLGGGNTEAFF
abundance: NA
d_gene: NA
v_gene: TRBV3-1/TRBV3-2

CDR3aa: CASSERREYGYTF
abundance: few
d_gene: NA
v_gene: TRBV25-1

CDR3aa: CASSGRRSNTGELFF
abundance: NA
d_gene: NA
v_gene: TRBV3-1/TRBV3-2

CDR3aa: CASSQREDPYEKLFF
abundance: NA
d_gene: NA
v_gene: TRBV3-1/TRBV3-2

CDR3aa: CASTMMTQGGEQYF
abundance: NA
d_gene: NA
v_gene: TRBV6-5

CDR3aa: CAWNREPNSPLHF
abundance: few
d_gene: NA
v_gene: TRBV30

CDR3aa: CASSHQGAGMNTEAFF
abundance: NA
d_gene: TRBD1
v_gene: TRBV27

CDR3aa: CASSLPGLAGNTGELFF
abundance: once
d_gene: TRBD2
v_gene: TRBV7-9

CDR3aa: CASSFYRVGYGYTF
abundance: NA
d_gene: NA
v_gene: TRBV28

CDR3aa: CSASIGTSGSGEQFF
abundance: NA
d_gene: TRBD2
v_gene: TRBV20-1

CDR3aa: CASFSNQPQHF
abundance: few
d_gene: NA
v_gene: TRBV28

CDR3aa: CASRRPSTDTQYF
abundance: few
d_gene: NA
v_gene: TRBV12-2

CDR3aa: CASTPRVQYYEQYF
abundance: NA
d_gene: NA
v_gene: TRBV6-6

CDR3aa: CASSAPPLQFF
abundance: NA
d_gene: NA
v_gene: TRBV19

CDR3aa: CASSVDLNYGYTF
abundance: few
d_gene: NA
v_gene: TRBV5-5

CDR3aa: CASSLATGRMNTEAFF
abundance: NA
d_gene: NA
v_gene: TRBV5-1

CDR3aa: CASSNRDRGGHIQYF
abundance: NA
d_gene: TRBD1
v_gene: TRBV6-6

CDR3aa: CASSSPTGAYGYTF
abundance: NA
d_gene: TRBD1
v_gene: TRBV7-9

CDR3aa: CASSYRGGSNSPLHF
abundance: NA
d_gene: NA
v_gene: TRBV7-8

CDR3aa: CASSTPTGGSPGNTIYF
abundance: once
d_gene: TRBD1
v_gene: TRBV9

CDR3aa: CASSQKRGGTEAFF
abundance: once
d_gene: NA
v_gene: TRBV3-1/TRBV3-2

CDR3aa: CASSFMGGEQFF
abundance: NA
d_gene: TRBD2
v_gene: TRBV27

CDR3aa: CASSTRQGPNTEAFF
abundance: NA
d_gene: TRBD1
v_gene: TRBV14

CDR3aa: CASSWGRGLGEAFF
abundance: NA
d_gene: TRBD1
v_gene: TRBV7-8

CDR3aa: CASSGTSGAHNEQFF
abundance: NA
d_gene: TRBD2
v_gene: TRBV9

CDR3aa: CASSLWPGQGTGELFF
abundance: NA
d_gene: TRBD1
v_gene: TRBV27

CDR3aa: CASTQEINTEAFF
abundance: NA
d_gene: NA
v_gene: TRBV2